Listed below are T cell receptor beta chains from one sample, sequenced in a study of blood T cells in healthy people across ages. MiXCR, run by TCRdb on the 5' RACE reads, gives a single entry per CDR3 protein. This table holds just over 1 million distinct CDR3 sequences, more than 40% found once. Sample: blood. These receptors were taken from a woman in her sixties or seventies in good health. Both conserved end residues are part of each CDR3. The order of the fields is CDR3 DNA, CDR3 protein, D gene, clone size, V gene, J gene. D genes are given only for firm matches. The size entry is marked missing in some rows and otherwise reads once, few, many or a size class.

TGTGCCAGCAGCCTGTCGGGATGGTCCGACAATGAGCAGTTCTTC	CASSLSGWSDNEQFF	NA	few	TRBV5-6	TRBJ2-1
TGTGCCAGCAGTGTAAACGGCGACTACGAGCAGTACTTC	CASSVNGDYEQYF	NA	once	TRBV12-3/TRBV12-4	TRBJ2-7
TGTGCCAGCAGTTACGAAAACAGGGGGCTGAGCGGCTACACCTTC	CASSYENRGLSGYTF	TRBD1	few	TRBV6-2/TRBV6-3	TRBJ1-2
TGTGCCAGTACGGTGGGGGAATTCTACGAGCAGTACTTC	CASTVGEFYEQYF	NA	NA	TRBV28	TRBJ2-7
TGTGCCAGCATCCTGGACGGGAGCTCCTACGAGCAGTACTTC	CASILDGSSYEQYF	NA	NA	TRBV2	TRBJ2-7
TGCGCCAGCAGCTTTCTAAGGACTTACTCCGATGAGCAGTTCTTC	CASSFLRTYSDEQFF	NA	many	TRBV5-1	TRBJ2-1
TGCAGTGCTAAGAAGGGGGTTTTAGCCTACGAGCAGTACTTC	CSAKKGVLAYEQYF	NA	NA	TRBV20-1	TRBJ2-7
TGCAGTGCTAGCGAGTTAGGGAGGAGCACAGATACGCAGTATTTT	CSASELGRSTDTQYF	NA	few	TRBV20-1	TRBJ2-3
TGTGCCATCAGTCAAGGGAGGGGTCTTAGCGGGAGAAGGTTTGGGAATGAGCCGTTCTTC	CAISQGRGLSGRRFGNEPFF	TRBD2	NA	TRBV10-3	TRBJ2-1
TGTGCCAGCAGTCTACCGGGACAGGGACGACATGAGCAGTTCTTC	CASSLPGQGRHEQFF	TRBD1	few	TRBV27	TRBJ2-1
TGTGCCAGCAGCGCCGGCAGGGGGTCTCGCTACGAGCAGTACTTC	CASSAGRGSRYEQYF	TRBD1	few	TRBV27	TRBJ2-7
TGCGCCAGCAGCTCGCAACAGGGGGAAGGTACTGAAGCTTTCTTT	CASSSQQGEGTEAFF	TRBD1	NA	TRBV5-1	TRBJ1-1
TGTGCCAGCAGTGAAGCGTATCCACCATACAATGAGCAGTTCTTC	CASSEAYPPYNEQFF	NA	NA	TRBV6-1	TRBJ2-1
TGCAGTGCTCGGACTGTGGACTTCGACTTTCGCACAGATACGCAGTATTTT	CSARTVDFDFRTDTQYF	NA	NA	TRBV20-1	TRBJ2-3
TGCGCCAGCAGCCAATCTCGACAGGCCTACGAGCAGTACTTC	CASSQSRQAYEQYF	NA	few	TRBV4-1	TRBJ2-7
TGTGCCAGCAGCCCCCTAGAAAATGCGGGGTCTAACGAGCAGTACTTC	CASSPLENAGSNEQYF	NA	few	TRBV12-3/TRBV12-4	TRBJ2-7
TGTGCCAGCAGCTCCTCGGGGCCTCGCCCCTACGAGCAGTACTTC	CASSSSGPRPYEQYF	NA	NA	TRBV28	TRBJ2-7
TGTGCCAGCAGTCGACTAGCGGGAGGGGACGGGGAGCTGTTTTTT	CASSRLAGGDGELFF	TRBD2	NA	TRBV3-1	TRBJ2-2
TGTGCCAGCAGCAAAAGGGGACTAGCGCCCTACAATGAGCAGTACTTC	CASSKRGLAPYNEQYF	NA	NA	TRBV21-1	TRBJ2-7
TGTGCCAGCAGCGTAGGGACTAGCGGGACCTATGAGCAGTTCTTC	CASSVGTSGTYEQFF	TRBD2	NA	TRBV9	TRBJ2-1
TGCAGTGCAAACCAAGGGAACTACGAGCAGTACTTC	CSANQGNYEQYF	NA	many	TRBV20-1	TRBJ2-7
TGTGCCAGCAGCCAAGACCCTAATCAGCCCCAGCATTTT	CASSQDPNQPQHF	NA	NA	TRBV3-1	TRBJ1-5
TGTGCCAGCAGGCCCTGGCAAGGGGTACCGGGAGGAAGCGAGCAGTACTTC	CASRPWQGVPGGSEQYF	TRBD2	NA	TRBV6-1	TRBJ2-7
TGTGCCAGCAGTCCAGACAGGGTTGCTACGCAGTATTTT	CASSPDRVATQYF	TRBD1	few	TRBV12-3/TRBV12-4	TRBJ2-3
TGCAGTGCTAGTGTACAGAGCTACGAGCAGTACTTC	CSASVQSYEQYF	NA	NA	TRBV20-1	TRBJ2-7
TGCAGCGTTGGGCTAGCGGGAGAAATGAATGAGCAGTTCTTC	CSVGLAGEMNEQFF	TRBD2	once	TRBV29-1	TRBJ2-1
TGTGCCAGCAGCGTAGACTCTGAGAAGGTCAATGAGCAGTTCTTC	CASSVDSEKVNEQFF	NA	few	TRBV9	TRBJ2-1
TGCAGCGTAACAGGGTTTTCCTACGAGCAGTACTTC	CSVTGFSYEQYF	NA	few	TRBV29-1	TRBJ2-7
TGCAGTGCCCGGGGGCCGGGAATTTACGAGCAGTACTTC	CSARGPGIYEQYF	NA	NA	TRBV20-1	TRBJ2-7
TGTGCCAGCAGCTTAGCGTCAGGGCAGGATGAGCAGTTCTTC	CASSLASGQDEQFF	NA	NA	TRBV7-8	TRBJ2-1
TGTGCCAGCAGCGTAGACGGAAATCGGGAGCAGTACTTC	CASSVDGNREQYF	NA	few	TRBV9	TRBJ2-5
TGTGCCAGCACCCTCTGTACCGGGATGGATACGCAGTATTTT	CASTLCTGMDTQYF	NA	NA	TRBV27	TRBJ2-3
TGTGCCAGCAGCTTAGTTGGACCGACAAAGGAGCAGTACTTC	CASSLVGPTKEQYF	NA	NA	TRBV7-3	TRBJ2-7
TGTGCCAGCAGCCCTCGGACTAGCGGGATCCCCTACGAGCAGTACTTC	CASSPRTSGIPYEQYF	TRBD2	NA	TRBV7-9	TRBJ2-7
TGTGCCATCAGTGAGTCGGTGGAACAGAGCAATCAGCCCCAGCATTTT	CAISESVEQSNQPQHF	NA	NA	TRBV10-3	TRBJ1-5
TGTGCCACCAGTGATTTTCCCGGGACACAATCTAGCAGCTCCTACAATGAGCAGTTCTTC	CATSDFPGTQSSSSYNEQFF	NA	NA	TRBV24-1	TRBJ2-1
TGCAGTGCTAGAGAAAACCGGGACGAGCAGTACTTC	CSARENRDEQYF	NA	NA	TRBV20-1	TRBJ2-7
TGCAGTGCCGATGGGTCCTTAGCGGGAGATATATACGAGCAGTACTTC	CSADGSLAGDIYEQYF	TRBD2	NA	TRBV20-1	TRBJ2-7
TGTGCCATCAGCACCGAAAGCACAGATACGCAGTATTTT	CAISTESTDTQYF	NA	few	TRBV10-3	TRBJ2-3
TGTGCCAGCAGCCAGAGACAGTCAAGCTCCTATAATTCACCCCTCCACTTT	CASSQRQSSSYNSPLHF	NA	few	TRBV11-1	TRBJ1-6
TGTGCCAGCAGCCAAGGAGGACTAGCGGGGTACAATGAGCAGTTCTTC	CASSQGGLAGYNEQFF	TRBD2	few	TRBV3-1	TRBJ2-1
TGCAGCGTAGGGTCCGGGTACGGGCAGTACTTC	CSVGSGYGQYF	NA	NA	TRBV29-1	TRBJ2-7
TGTGCCAGCAGCACCCTGACAGGGGGATCGGCCGCCTTAACCAAAAACATTCAGTACTTC	CASSTLTGGSAALTKNIQYF	TRBD1	few	TRBV3-1	TRBJ2-4
TGTGCCAGCAGTTGGACTGTCCCTAGCACAGATACGCAGTATTTT	CASSWTVPSTDTQYF	NA	NA	TRBV2	TRBJ2-3
TGTGCCAGCACCCGGGACGGGCGCTACGAGCAGTACTTC	CASTRDGRYEQYF	NA	NA	TRBV2	TRBJ2-7
TGTGCCAGCAGTTACTCCTCCGGGACACGGAGCAATGAGCAGTTCTTC	CASSYSSGTRSNEQFF	NA	few	TRBV6-5	TRBJ2-1
TGTGCCAGCAAGGACAGCGTCTCCTACGAGCAGTACTTC	CASKDSVSYEQYF	NA	NA	TRBV6-2/TRBV6-3	TRBJ2-7
TGCGCCAGCCGCCGAGAGGTAGACGAGACCCAGTACTTC	CASRREVDETQYF	NA	NA	TRBV10-2	TRBJ2-5
TGTGCCAGCAGCTTAGCACTAGCGGGAGTCGGTCGCAATGAGCAGTTCTTC	CASSLALAGVGRNEQFF	TRBD2	NA	TRBV11-1	TRBJ2-1
TGTGCCAGCAGTTACCTGGGGAGGGAGCAGTTCTTC	CASSYLGREQFF	NA	NA	TRBV6-5	TRBJ2-1
TGTGCCACCAGCTTCACAGGGTATGAGCAGTTCTTC	CATSFTGYEQFF	NA	NA	TRBV15	TRBJ2-1